These 2 T cell receptor beta chains came from one sample sequenced in a study of shared clonotypes between healthy human individuals. Assay used: immunoSEQ multiplex PCR; TCRdb lists only in-frame clones, some missing. The table has under 1,100,000 clones, approximately 78% seen once. Sequencing was performed on memory CD4+ T cells from PBMCs. Sample subset: CD45RA-negative fraction. The receptors here all came from a man aged 18 to 35 in good health. Some clones in this sample may be carry-over from other donors' samples.

The V and J genes are TRBV6-6 and TRBJ1-2; D is possibly TRBD1 (5 bases). Germline V lookup: CDR1 MNHNY, CDR2 SVGAGI (reference sequence). With 6 bases removed from V and 2 bases from J, the gap between germline ends came to 13 bases. This CDR3 has 14 residues. The CDR3 DNA is TGTGCCAGCAGCTCCCTTTGGGGGAACTATGGCTACACCTTC. It yields the protein CASSSLWGNYGYTF.

The J gene is TRBJ2-2, the V gene TRBV5-6; D is possibly TRBD1 or TRBD2 (6 bases each). Germline CDR1 reads SGHDT; CDR2 reads YYEEEE. The V and J ends lost 1 base and 4 bases respectively, with 14 bases between them. This CDR3 region has 16 residues. CDR3 sequence (DNA): TGTGCCAGCAGCTTGAATGGAGGGGGTCGCACCGGGGAGCTGTTTTTT. As protein: CASSLNGGGRTGELFF.